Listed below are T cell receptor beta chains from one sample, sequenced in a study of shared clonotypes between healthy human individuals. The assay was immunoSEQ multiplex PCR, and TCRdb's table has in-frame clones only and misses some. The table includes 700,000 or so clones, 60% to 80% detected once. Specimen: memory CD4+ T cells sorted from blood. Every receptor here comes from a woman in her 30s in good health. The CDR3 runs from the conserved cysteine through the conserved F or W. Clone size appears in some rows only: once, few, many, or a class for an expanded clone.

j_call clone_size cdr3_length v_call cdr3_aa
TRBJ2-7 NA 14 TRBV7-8 CASSLDRVDGEQYF
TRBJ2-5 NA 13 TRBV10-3 CAINNYPQETQYF
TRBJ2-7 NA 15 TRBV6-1 CASSEGTSGSYEQYF
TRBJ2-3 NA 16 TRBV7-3 CASSSTTGGLTDTQYF
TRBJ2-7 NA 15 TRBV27 CASRTGLTVSYEQYF
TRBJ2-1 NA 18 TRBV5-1 CASSLAAGLAAPWNEQFF
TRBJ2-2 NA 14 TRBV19 CASIGTSGTGELFF
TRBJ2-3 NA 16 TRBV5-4 CASSWGTSGGTDTQYF
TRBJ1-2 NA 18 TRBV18 CASSPEVGRGQGRYGYTF
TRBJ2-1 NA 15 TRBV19 CASTLAGARGNEQFF
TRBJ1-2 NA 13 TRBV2 CGSTEERVGFSTF
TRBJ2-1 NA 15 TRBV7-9 CASSLTQGTYNEQFF
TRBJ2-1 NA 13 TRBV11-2 CASSLDLRNEQFF
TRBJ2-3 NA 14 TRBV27 CASSPNRLTDTQYF
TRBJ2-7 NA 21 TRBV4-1 CASSQVDASWGLAGRRYEQYF
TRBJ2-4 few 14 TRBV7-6 CASSSGGGVNIQYF
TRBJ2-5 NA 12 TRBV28 CASSRIQETQYF
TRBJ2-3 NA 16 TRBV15 CATSRGSSGNVDTQYF
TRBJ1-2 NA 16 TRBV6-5 CASSYSVHGANYGYTF
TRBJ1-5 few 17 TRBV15 CATSRDWGGGVNQPQHF
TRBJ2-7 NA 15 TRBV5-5 CASSQGLAVTYEQYF
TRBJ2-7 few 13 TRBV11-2 CASSLGPNYEQYF
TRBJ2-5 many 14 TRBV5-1 CASSGTSGEETQYF
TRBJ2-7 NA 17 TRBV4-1 CASSQVNMGTGVREQYF
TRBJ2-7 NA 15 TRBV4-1 CASSTDRARSYEQYF
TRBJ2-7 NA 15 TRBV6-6 CASSYNLAGGNEQYF
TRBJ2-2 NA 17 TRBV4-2 CASSQDRAGGLHRGAVF
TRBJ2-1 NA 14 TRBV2 CASRDGETYNEQFF
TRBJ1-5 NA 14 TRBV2 CASRRGGGGQPQHF
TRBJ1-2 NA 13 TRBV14 CASSEQENYGYTF
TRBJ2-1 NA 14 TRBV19 CASSLPTSGFEQFF
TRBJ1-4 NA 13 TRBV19 CATRLTRDEKLFF
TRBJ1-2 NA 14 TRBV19 CASSVDARDGGYTF
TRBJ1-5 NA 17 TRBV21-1 CASSKVLGVGYNQPQHF
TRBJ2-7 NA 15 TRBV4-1 CASSQVPGTLNEQYF
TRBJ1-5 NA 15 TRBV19 CASSIEWLSNQPQHF
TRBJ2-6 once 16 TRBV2 CASSVGQTSGANVLTF
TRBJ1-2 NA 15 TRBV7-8 CASSPSPGVSYGYTF
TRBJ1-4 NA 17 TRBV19 CASNPKAAGSINEKLFF
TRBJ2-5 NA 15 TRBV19 CASSMLAEGGETQYF
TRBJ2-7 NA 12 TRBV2 CASTSTTYEQYF